This entry lists 2 T cell receptor beta chains sequenced from one sample in a study of cytomegalovirus exposure and HLA in healthy donors. Use of 60 Vbeta and 13 Jbeta primers characterized the PCR. Sequencing was performed with immunoSEQ multiplex PCR; in TCRdb, only in-frame clones are kept and a portion is missing. The table records some 80,000 clones, under 80% of them present only once. Specimen: PBMCs. These receptors were taken from a middle-aged man in good health and CMV-seronegative.

This clone was recorded once. The V and J genes are TRBV2 and TRBJ2-1, with TRBD1 matching 9 bases. Unmatched junction bases numbered 8, after V lost 6 bases and J lost 5 bases. Germline loops: CDR1 SNHLY, CDR2 FYNNEI. The CDR3 sequence is 15 residues long. CDR3 protein: CASRPRDRAHNEQFF. The CDR3 DNA follows: TGTGCCAGCAGACCGCGGGACAGGGCACACAATGAGCAGTTCTTC.

This clone appeared once. The chain combines TRBV19 with TRBJ1-6; D remains ambiguous. This CDR3 region has 15 residues. V was pared by 6 bases and J by 1 base, with 10 bases between. Germline assignment: CDR1 LNHDA and CDR2 SQIVND (reference sequence). CDR3 DNA: TGTGCCAGTAGGGAGGAAATGTCCTATAATTCACCCCTCCACTTT. This gives the protein CASREEMSYNSPLHF. Variable domain in full (rest from reference TRBV19 and TRBJ1-6): DGGITQSPKYLFRKEGQNVTLSCEQNLNHDAMYWYRQDPGQGLRLIYYSQIVNDFQKGDIAEGYSVSREKKESFPLTVTSAQKNPTAFYLCASREEMSYNSPLHFGNGTRLTVT.